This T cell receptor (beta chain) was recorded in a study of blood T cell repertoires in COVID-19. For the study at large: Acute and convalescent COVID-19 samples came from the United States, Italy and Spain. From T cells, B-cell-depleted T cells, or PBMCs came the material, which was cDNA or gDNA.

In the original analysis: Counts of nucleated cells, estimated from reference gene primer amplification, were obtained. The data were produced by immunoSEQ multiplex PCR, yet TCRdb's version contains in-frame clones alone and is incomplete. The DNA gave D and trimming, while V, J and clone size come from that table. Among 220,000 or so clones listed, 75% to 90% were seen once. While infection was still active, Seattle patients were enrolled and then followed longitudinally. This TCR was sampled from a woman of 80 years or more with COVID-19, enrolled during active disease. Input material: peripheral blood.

The CDR3 bases are TGTGCCAGCAGCTTAGAGGGGACTAGCGGGGTCAATGAGCAGTTCTTC. Translation: CASSLEGTSGVNEQFF. This chain joins TRBV11-3 and TRBJ2-1, with 13 bases that match TRBD2. CDR3 length equals 16 residues. Germline V gene data show CDR1 as SGHNT and CDR2 as YENEEA. Trimming took 0 bases from V and 6 from J; bases not matched to a gene: 2.